One and the same sample provided the 14 T cell receptor beta chains below, sequenced in a study of cytomegalovirus exposure and HLA in healthy donors. 60 Vbeta and 13 Jbeta primers were used in PCR. TCRdb's table, derived via immunoSEQ multiplex PCR, lists solely in-frame clones and lacks some. The sample contains under 130,000 clones, 70% to 80% of which appear only once. Sequencing input: PBMCs. The receptors come from a man between 50 and 59 years old in good health and CMV-seropositive.

The rearrangement links TRBV7-2 to TRBJ1-2, with 7 nucleotides matching TRBD1. V shed 3 bases, J shed 2 bases, and the junction held 0 bases outside the gene matches. Per the germline V gene, CDR1 is SGHTA and CDR2 is FQGNSA. The CDR3 loop spans 13 amino acids. The CDR3, as DNA: TGTGCCAGCAGCTTGGGACAGAACTATGGCTACACCTTC. It encodes CASSLGQNYGYTF.

The chain is built from TRBV10-3 and TRBJ2-7; possible D gene TRBD2, 5 bases. In germline, CDR1 is ENHRY, CDR2 SYGVKD. The V gene lost 10 bases and the J gene lost 4 bases, with 14 bases spanning the gap. The CDR3 length is 12 residues. The CDR3 DNA is TGTGCCACGGGAACTAGTATTTACGAGCAGTACTTC. This translates into CATGTSIYEQYF.

The V gene is TRBV2, the J gene TRBJ2-7; 7 bases agree with TRBD2. Germline CDR1 is SNHLY and CDR2 is FYNNEI. The junction had 7 bases not matched to a gene; V was cut back by 7 bases and J by 1 base. The CDR3 is 14 amino acids. CDR3 sequence: CASKTSRGSYEQYF. CDR3 bases: TGTGCCAGCAAAACCTCGCGGGGGTCCTACGAGCAGTACTTC. The variable domain in full, completed from reference TRBV2 and TRBJ2-7, reads EPEVTQTPSHQVTQMGQEVILRCVPISNHLYFYWYRQILGQKVEFLVSFYNNEISEKSEIFDDQFSVERPDGSNFTLKIRSTKLEDSAMYFCASKTSRGSYEQYFGPGTRLTVT.

The chain couples TRBV27 to TRBJ1-2, with 7 bases identical to TRBD1. With V trimmed by 5 bases and J by 7 bases, 7 bases remained unmatched. Looked up from germline, CDR1 is MNHEY and CDR2 is SMNVEV (reference sequence). CDR3 length: 13 residues. Written as DNA, the CDR3 is TGTGCCAGCAGTGCTGACAGGGTGGGTGGCTACACCTTC. Its protein is CASSADRVGGYTF.

This chain joins TRBV7-8 and TRBJ1-3, with 9 bases aligning to TRBD1. The germline V gene has CDR1 SGHVS and CDR2 FQNEAQ. Losses at the gene ends were 1 base for V and 4 bases for J; bases not matched to a gene: 5. The CDR3 runs to 16 residues. The CDR3 is CASSLVTGGPGNTIYF. CDR3 nucleotide sequence: TGTGCCAGCAGCTTAGTGACAGGGGGACCCGGAAACACCATATATTTT.

The table lists this clone with a count of one. This sequence joins TRBV2 and TRBJ2-2, with TRBD2 matching 8 bases. V lost 8 bases, J lost 0 bases, and 14 bases stayed unmatched. Germline V gene sequence: CDR1 SNHLY, CDR2 FYNNEI. CDR3 length equals 18 residues. CDR3 coding DNA: TGTGCCAGCCTAGCGGTACTACCGGGGGGGCCGAACACCGGGGAGCTGTTTTTT. Translated, it gives CASLAVLPGGPNTGELFF.

The V call is TRBV9, the J call TRBJ2-3; 13 nucleotides agree with TRBD2. V lost 4 bases, J lost 5 bases, and 10 bases stayed unmatched. Germline CDR1 is SGDLS and CDR2 is YYNGEE. The CDR3 loop spans 17 amino acids. This CDR3 is CASSLTSGRASKDTQYF. CDR3 nucleotides: TGTGCCAGCAGCCTAACTAGCGGGAGGGCCTCTAAAGATACGCAGTATTTT.

This sequence joins TRBV5-1 and TRBJ2-1; the D gene is possibly TRBD1 (6 bases). The CDR3 has 14 residues. Germline assignment: CDR1 SGHRS and CDR2 YFSETQ. The V end lost 5 bases, the J end lost 9 bases, and 18 bases lay between the germline ends. In DNA, the CDR3 is TGCGCCAGCAGACAAGGACCCCAGGGGTCTGAGCAGTTCTTC. Translating gives CASRQGPQGSEQFF.

This chain uses TRBV9 with TRBJ1-2, with D possibly being TRBD1 (6 bases). The CDR3 is made up of 15 amino acids. Germline V gene lookup returns CDR1 SGDLS and CDR2 YYNGEE. Trimming pared 0 bases from V and 3 bases from J, leaving 12 bases between. CDR3 amino acids: CASSVDLTGYYGYTF. CDR3 bases: TGTGCCAGCAGCGTAGACCTAACAGGGTACTATGGCTACACCTTC.

The V gene is TRBV5-8, the J gene TRBJ2-2; TRBD1 might be the D (5 bases). Trimming removed 0 bases at V and 3 bases at J, with 6 bases between. Germline V gene sequence: CDR1 SGHTS, CDR2 YDEGEE. The CDR3 is 14 amino acids. CDR3 amino acids: CASSLGQHTGELFF. The CDR3 DNA follows: TGTGCCAGCAGCTTGGGACAGCACACCGGGGAGCTGTTTTTT.

The rearrangement uses TRBV10-3 and TRBJ1-5; D possibly corresponds to TRBD1 (5 bases). Germline CDR1 ENHRY, CDR2 SYGVKD. The ends were cut back, 0 bases at V and 7 bases at J, with 13 bases in the middle. There are 15 residues in the CDR3. The CDR3 loop is CAISESTGGDQPQHF. CDR3 sequence (DNA): TGTGCCATCAGTGAGTCGACTGGGGGGGACCAGCCCCAGCATTTT.

The V call is TRBV7-8, the J call TRBJ2-1, with TRBD1 matching 9 bases. Unmatched junction bases numbered 16, after V lost 7 bases and J lost 12 bases. In germline, CDR1 is SGHVS, CDR2 FQNEAQ. The length of the CDR3 is 15 residues. This CDR3 reads CASTEGGTGFGGQFF. CDR3 nucleotide sequence: TGTGCCAGCACCGAGGGAGGGACAGGGTTTGGTGGGCAGTTCTTC.

The chain combines TRBV5-1 with TRBJ2-7; 9 nucleotides match TRBD1. The V gene's germline CDR1 is SGHRS and CDR2 YFSETQ. The J segment lost 0 bases and the V segment lost 9 bases, leaving 25 bases of the junction unmatched. The CDR3 has 20 amino acids. The CDR3 DNA reads as TGCGCCACTCTTGTTTTGGGAGGACAGGGGTTAACGCTGGTCTCCTACGAGCAGTACTTC. Translation gives CATLVLGGQGLTLVSYEQYF. Supplemented by reference TRBV5-1 and TRBJ2-7, the full variable domain reads KAGVTQTPRYLIKTRGQQVTLSCSPISGHRSVSWYQQTPGQGLQFLFEYFSETQRNKGNFPGRFSGRQFSNSRSEMNVSTLELGDSALYLCATLVLGGQGLTLVSYEQYFGPGTRLTVT.

Only a few counts were recorded for this clone. The V and J genes are TRBV6-1 and TRBJ2-7, with TRBD2 matching over 7 bases. Germline CDR1 and CDR2: MNHNS and SASEGT. J lost 0 bases, V lost 2 bases, and 7 bases had no gene match. The CDR3 is 16 residues long. DNA for the CDR3: TGTGCCAGCAGTGAATTATGGCGGGAGAGCTCCTACGAGCAGTACTTC. It is translated as CASSELWRESSYEQYF.